The following is a TCR beta chain sequence with its context. Using its own MiXCR run on the RT-PCR reads, TCRdb lists one record per CDR3 protein. There are roughly 550,000 distinct CDR3 sequences in the sample; roughly a quarter occur only once, and 2.8% lies in the top ten. The CDR3 is 15 amino acids. Unmatched junction bases numbered 7, after V lost 5 bases and J lost 7 bases. Germline CDR1 is SGHVS and CDR2 is FQNEAQ. The data were taken from a study of response to subunit inactivated influenza vaccine. Another study also made use of these data, one on T cells expressing NK-cell markers. That source adds: TCR beta cDNA was made by 5'RACE template switching with UMIs. Similarly, these clonotypes led the CD3+CD56-NKG2C+ fraction as well in a few donors.

The sequences come from CD4+ T cells sorted from PBMCs, collected approximately 13 days after vaccination. This receptor was obtained from a man in his fifties or sixties who received an inactivated influenza vaccine. J is TRBJ1-6 and V is TRBV7-8; 8 nucleotides agree with TRBD1. Here the CDR3 DNA reads TGTGCCAGCAGCCCGCAGGGGGCTGGGAATTCACCCCTCCACTTT. Amino acid sequence: CASSPQGAGNSPLHF.